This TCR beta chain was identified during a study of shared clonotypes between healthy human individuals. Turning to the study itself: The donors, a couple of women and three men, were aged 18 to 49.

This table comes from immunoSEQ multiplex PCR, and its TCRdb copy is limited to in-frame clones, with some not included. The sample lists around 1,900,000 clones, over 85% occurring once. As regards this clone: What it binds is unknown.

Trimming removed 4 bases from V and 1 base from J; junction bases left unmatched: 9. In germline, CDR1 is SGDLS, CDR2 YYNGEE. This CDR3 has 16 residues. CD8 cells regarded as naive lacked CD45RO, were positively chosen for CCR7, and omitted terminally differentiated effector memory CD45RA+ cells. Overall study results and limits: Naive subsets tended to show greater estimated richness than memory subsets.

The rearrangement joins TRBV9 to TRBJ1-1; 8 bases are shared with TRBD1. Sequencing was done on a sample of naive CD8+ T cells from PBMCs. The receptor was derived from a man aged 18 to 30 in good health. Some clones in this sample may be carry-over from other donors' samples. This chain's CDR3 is CASSPWPGGGNTEAFF. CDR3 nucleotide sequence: TGTGCCAGCAGCCCGTGGCCAGGGGGCGGGAACACTGAAGCTTTCTTT. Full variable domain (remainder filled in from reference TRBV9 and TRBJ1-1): DSGVTQTPKHLITATGQRVTLRCSPRSGDLSVYWYQQSLDQGLQFLIQYYNGEERAKGNILERFSAQQFPDLHSELNLSSLELGDSALYFCASSPWPGGGNTEAFFGQGTRLTVV.